This TCR beta chain was retrieved from a study of blood T cell repertoires in COVID-19. On the study more broadly: The study drew acute and convalescent COVID-19 samples from the United States, Italy and Spain. In each case, the material was cDNA or gDNA derived from T cells, B-cell-depleted T cells, or PBMCs.

Original processing notes: Amplification with reference gene primers provided the estimates of nucleated cell counts. This table comes from immunoSEQ multiplex PCR, and its TCRdb copy is limited to in-frame clones, with some not included. V and J calls and clone size are those listed in that table; D and trimming were worked out from the DNA. The sample comprises some 70,000 clones, around nine tenths of which are singletons, and approximately 7% rests with the top ten. J was trimmed by 1 base and V by 4 bases; bases with no gene match: 7. Looked up from germline, CDR1 is LGHNA and CDR2 is YNFKEQ. The CDR3 contains 17 residues.

The chain links TRBV4-2 to TRBJ2-2; 9 bases agree with TRBD1. This receptor was obtained from a man aged 45-60 years with active COVID-19. Input material: peripheral blood. The CDR3 nucleotides are TGTGCCAGCAGCCGCCTGGGACAGGGCTTGAACACCGGGGAGCTGTTTTTT. It encodes CASSRLGQGLNTGELFF.